This TCR beta chain emerged from a study of molecular identifiers for immune sequencing clone quantification. General observations from the study: Detecting spiked Jurkat TCR RNA from one cell among 950,000 to 1,000,000 naive cells was reportedly possible. Clonotypes topping 20 RNA copies carried over 97% of effector molecules but under 1% of naive ones.

Preparation of naive CD8 libraries involved about 18,000 to 1,000,000 sorted cells and 10%, 30% or 50% RNA. Previously described methods with listed TCR primers produced the bulk TCR libraries. TCRdb analysed the PCR reads with MiXCR anew, one entry per CDR3 protein. The sample holds some 320,000 distinct CDR3 sequences, 20% to 25% seen once. In its sample, this clonotype was seen many times. Its matching antigen is unknown. The sequencing sample was made of naive CD8+ T cells from blood, with Jurkat cell RNA spiked in. Documented subset: FACS-sorted CD8+CD4-CCR7+CD45RA+ naive T cells. This clonotype originated in a human donor in good health. Some libraries in this study had Jurkat cell RNA spiked in.

The CDR3 sequence is CASRDSLARSQYF. In nucleotides, the CDR3 is TGTGCCAGCAGGGACAGTCTTGCCCGTTCCCAGTACTTC. The rearrangement uses TRBV12-3 or TRBV12-4 and TRBJ2-7, with a weak D call TRBD1 (6 bases). This CDR3 is built from 13 residues. V was trimmed by 6 bases and J by 10 bases, leaving 19 bases between them.